This T cell receptor beta chain originates from a study of shared clonotypes between healthy human individuals. Study-wide results and limits: Generation probabilities of non-shared clonotypes were lower (relative to those shared by all four donors).

Repertoires were generated with immunoSEQ multiplex PCR, while TCRdb's copy carries only in-frame clones and drops some. The table includes some 2.3 million clones, over 90% detected once. V lost 6 bases, J lost 5 bases, and 15 bases stayed unmatched. Germline V gene data show CDR1 as SQVTM and CDR2 as ANQGSEA. The CDR3 contains 16 residues. Notes on this clone: The antigen remains unidentified.

The rearrangement links TRBV29-1 to TRBJ2-1, with TRBD1 matching over 8 bases. Sequences were obtained from naive CD4+ T cells from PBMCs. The subset was: CD45RA+ positively selected. The TCR sequence derives from a man aged 18 to 30 in good health. Some clones in this sample may be carry-over from other donors' samples. CDR3 loop: CSVRAVQGAVNNEQFF. Written as DNA, the CDR3 is TGCAGCGTGAGGGCCGTGCAGGGGGCAGTAAACAATGAGCAGTTCTTC.